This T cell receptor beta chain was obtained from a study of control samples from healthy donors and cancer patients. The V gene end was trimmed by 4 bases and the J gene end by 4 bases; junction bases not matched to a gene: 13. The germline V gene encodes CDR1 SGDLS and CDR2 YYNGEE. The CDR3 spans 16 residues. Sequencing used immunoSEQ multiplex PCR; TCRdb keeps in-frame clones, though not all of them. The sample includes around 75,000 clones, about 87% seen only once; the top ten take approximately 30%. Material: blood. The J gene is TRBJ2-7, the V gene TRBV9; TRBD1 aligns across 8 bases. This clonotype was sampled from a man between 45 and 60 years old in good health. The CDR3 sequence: CASSPDIQGAAYEQYF. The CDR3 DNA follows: TGTGCCAGCAGCCCAGACATCCAGGGGGCCGCTTACGAGCAGTACTTC.